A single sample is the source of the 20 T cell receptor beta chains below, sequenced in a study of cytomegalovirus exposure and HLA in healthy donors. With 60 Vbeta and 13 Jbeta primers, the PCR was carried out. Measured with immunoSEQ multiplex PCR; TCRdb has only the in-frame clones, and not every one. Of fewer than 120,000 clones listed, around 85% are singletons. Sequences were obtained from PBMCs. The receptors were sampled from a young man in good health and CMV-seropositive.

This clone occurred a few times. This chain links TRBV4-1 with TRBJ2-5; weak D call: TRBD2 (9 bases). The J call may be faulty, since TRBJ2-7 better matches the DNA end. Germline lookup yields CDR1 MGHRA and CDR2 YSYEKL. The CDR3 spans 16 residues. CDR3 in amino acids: CASHRTGLAGFYEQYF. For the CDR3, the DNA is TGCGCCAGCCACCGGACAGGGCTAGCGGGGTTCTACGAGCAGTACTTC.

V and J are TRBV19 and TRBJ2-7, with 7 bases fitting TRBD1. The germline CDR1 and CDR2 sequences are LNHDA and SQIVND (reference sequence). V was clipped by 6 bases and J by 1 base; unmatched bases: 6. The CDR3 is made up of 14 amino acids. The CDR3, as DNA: TGTGCCAGTAGCCTAACAGGGGAGTCCTACGAGCAGTACTTC. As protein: CASSLTGESYEQYF.

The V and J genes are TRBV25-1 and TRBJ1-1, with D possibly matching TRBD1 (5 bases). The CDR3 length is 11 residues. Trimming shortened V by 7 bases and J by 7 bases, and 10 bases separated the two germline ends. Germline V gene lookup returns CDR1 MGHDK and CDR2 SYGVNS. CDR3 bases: TGTGCCAGCACCTGGGGGGATGAAGCTTTCTTT. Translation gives CASTWGDEAFF.

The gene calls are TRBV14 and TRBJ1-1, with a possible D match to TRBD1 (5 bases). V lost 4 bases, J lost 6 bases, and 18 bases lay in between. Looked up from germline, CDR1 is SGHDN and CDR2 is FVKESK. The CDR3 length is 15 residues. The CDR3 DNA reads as TGTGCCAGCAGCCCACGGACACCGGCTAACTCTGAAGCTTTCTTT. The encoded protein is CASSPRTPANSEAFF.

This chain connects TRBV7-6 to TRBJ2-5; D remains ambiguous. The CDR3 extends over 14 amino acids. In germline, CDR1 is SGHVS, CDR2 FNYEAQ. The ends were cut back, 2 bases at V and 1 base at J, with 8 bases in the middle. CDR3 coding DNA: TGTGCCAGCAGCTTAATGGCTAGCCAAGAGACCCAGTACTTC. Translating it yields CASSLMASQETQYF. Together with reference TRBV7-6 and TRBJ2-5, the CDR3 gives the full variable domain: GAGVSQSPRYKVTKRGQDVALRCDPISGHVSLYWYRQALGQGPEFLTYFNYEAQQDKSGLPNDRFSAERPEGSISTLTIQRTEQRDSAMYRCASSLMASQETQYFGPGTRLLVL.

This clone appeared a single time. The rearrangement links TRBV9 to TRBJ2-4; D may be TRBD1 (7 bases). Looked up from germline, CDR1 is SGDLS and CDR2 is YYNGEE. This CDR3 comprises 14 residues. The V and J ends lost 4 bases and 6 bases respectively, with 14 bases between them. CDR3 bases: TGTGCCAGCAGCTCTACCCAGGGGGGAAACATTCAGTACTTC. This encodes CASSSTQGGNIQYF.

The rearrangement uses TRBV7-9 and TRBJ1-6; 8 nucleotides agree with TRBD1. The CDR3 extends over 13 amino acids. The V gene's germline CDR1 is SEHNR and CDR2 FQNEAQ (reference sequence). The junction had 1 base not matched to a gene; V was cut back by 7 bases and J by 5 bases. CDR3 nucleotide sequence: TGTGCCAGCATGACAGGGGATAATTCACCCCTCCACTTT. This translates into CASMTGDNSPLHF.

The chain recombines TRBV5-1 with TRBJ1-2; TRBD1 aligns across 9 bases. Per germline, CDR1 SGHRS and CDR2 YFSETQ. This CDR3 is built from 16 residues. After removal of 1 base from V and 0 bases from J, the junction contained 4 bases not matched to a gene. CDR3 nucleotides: TGCGCCAGCAGCTTGTCCGGGACAGGGACTAACTATGGCTACACCTTC. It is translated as CASSLSGTGTNYGYTF. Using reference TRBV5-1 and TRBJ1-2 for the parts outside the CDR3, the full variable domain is KAGVTQTPRYLIKTRGQQVTLSCSPISGHRSVSWYQQTPGQGLQFLFEYFSETQRNKGNFPGRFSGRQFSNSRSEMNVSTLELGDSALYLCASSLSGTGTNYGYTFGSGTRLTVV.

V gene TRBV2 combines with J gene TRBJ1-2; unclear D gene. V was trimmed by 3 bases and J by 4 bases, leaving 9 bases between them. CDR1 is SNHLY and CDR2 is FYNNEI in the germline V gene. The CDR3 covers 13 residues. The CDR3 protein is CASSDMAVYGYTF. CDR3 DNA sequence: TGTGCCAGCAGTGATATGGCCGTCTATGGCTACACCTTC.

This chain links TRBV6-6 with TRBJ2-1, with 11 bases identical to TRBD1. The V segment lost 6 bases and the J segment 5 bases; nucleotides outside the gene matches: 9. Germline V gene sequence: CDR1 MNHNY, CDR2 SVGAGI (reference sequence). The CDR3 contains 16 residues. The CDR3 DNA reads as TGTGCCAGCAGCGCCGGGACAGGGGGATGGAACAATGAGCAGTTCTTC. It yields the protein CASSAGTGGWNNEQFF.

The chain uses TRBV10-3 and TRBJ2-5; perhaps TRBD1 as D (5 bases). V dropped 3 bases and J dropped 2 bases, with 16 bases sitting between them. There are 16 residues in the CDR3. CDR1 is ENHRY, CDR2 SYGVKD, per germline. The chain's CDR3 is CAISETIGEQQETQYF. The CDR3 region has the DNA TGTGCCATCAGTGAAACGATAGGGGAACAGCAAGAGACCCAGTACTTC.

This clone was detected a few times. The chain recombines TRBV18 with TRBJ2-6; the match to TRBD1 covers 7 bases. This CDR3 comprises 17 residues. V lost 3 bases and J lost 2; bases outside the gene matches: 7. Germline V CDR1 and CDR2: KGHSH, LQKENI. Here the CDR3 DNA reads TGTGCCAGCTCACCCCTAGGCAGGGGGACTGGGGCCAACGTCCTGACTTTC. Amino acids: CASSPLGRGTGANVLTF.

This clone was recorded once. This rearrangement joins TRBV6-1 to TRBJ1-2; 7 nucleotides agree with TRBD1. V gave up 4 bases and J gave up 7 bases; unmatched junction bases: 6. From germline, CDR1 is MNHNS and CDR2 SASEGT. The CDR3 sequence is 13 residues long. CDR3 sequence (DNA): TGTGCCAGCAGTGCCCGGGACAGTAGTGGCTACACCTTC. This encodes CASSARDSSGYTF.

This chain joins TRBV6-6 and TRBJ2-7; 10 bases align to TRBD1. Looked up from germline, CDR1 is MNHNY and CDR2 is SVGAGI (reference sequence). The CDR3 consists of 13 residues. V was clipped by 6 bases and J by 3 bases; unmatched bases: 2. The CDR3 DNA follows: TGTGCCAGCAGCCGGGACAGGGGCTACGAGCAGTACTTC. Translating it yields CASSRDRGYEQYF.

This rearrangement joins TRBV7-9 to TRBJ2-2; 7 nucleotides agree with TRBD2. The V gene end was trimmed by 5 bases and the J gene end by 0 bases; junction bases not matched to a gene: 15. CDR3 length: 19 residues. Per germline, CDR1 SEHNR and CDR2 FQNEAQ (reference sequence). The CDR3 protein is CASSPGGRGTHSNTGELFF. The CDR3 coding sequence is TGTGCCAGCAGCCCGGGCGGGCGGGGGACCCACTCGAACACCGGGGAGCTGTTTTTT.

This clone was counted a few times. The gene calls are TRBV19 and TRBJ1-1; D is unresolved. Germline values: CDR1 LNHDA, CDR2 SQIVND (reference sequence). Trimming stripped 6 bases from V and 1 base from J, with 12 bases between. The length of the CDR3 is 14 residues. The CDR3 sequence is CASSPIPGNTEAFF. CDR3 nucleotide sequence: TGTGCCAGTAGCCCGATTCCGGGGAACACTGAAGCTTTCTTT.

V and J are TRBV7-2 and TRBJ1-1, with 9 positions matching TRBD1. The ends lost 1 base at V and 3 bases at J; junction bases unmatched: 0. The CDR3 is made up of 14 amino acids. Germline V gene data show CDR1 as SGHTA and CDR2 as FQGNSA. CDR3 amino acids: CASSLDRGHTEAFF. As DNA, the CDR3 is TGTGCCAGCAGCTTAGACAGGGGGCACACTGAAGCTTTCTTT.

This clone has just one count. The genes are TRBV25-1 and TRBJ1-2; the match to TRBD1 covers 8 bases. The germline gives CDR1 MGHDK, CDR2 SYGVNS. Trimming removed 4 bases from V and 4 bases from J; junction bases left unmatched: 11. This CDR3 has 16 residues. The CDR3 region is CASSVLGTGSTYGYTF. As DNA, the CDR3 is TGTGCCAGCAGTGTGTTGGGGACAGGTTCCACCTATGGCTACACCTTC.

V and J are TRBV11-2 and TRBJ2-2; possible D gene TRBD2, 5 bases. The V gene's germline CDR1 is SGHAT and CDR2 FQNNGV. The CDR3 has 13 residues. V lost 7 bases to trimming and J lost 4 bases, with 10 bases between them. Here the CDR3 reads CASNAAVTGELFF. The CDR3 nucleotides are TGTGCCAGCAACGCAGCGGTCACCGGGGAGCTGTTTTTT. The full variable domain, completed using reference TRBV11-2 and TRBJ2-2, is EAGVAQSPRYKIIEKRQSVAFWCNPISGHATLYWYQQILGQGPKLLIQFQNNGVVDDSQLPKDRFSAERLKGVDSTLKIQPAKLEDSAVYLCASNAAVTGELFFGEGSRLTVL.

This chain's CDR3 is CASSEVGRGLGYTF. The CDR3 DNA sequence: TGTGCCAGCAGTGAAGTTGGCAGGGGGCTTGGCTACACCTTC. V usage is TRBV6-1 and J usage is TRBJ1-2, with 8 bases that match TRBD1. Trimming took 1 base from V and 7 from J; bases not matched to a gene: 5. The germline gives CDR1 MNHNS, CDR2 SASEGT. The CDR3 length is 14 residues.